This TCR beta chain originates from a study of T cell responses to AZD1222 COVID-19 vaccine. Some clones are missing from TCRdb's copy, which holds only in-frame ones; the method was immunoSEQ multiplex PCR. The sample shows fewer than 300,000 clones, over 90% of them seen only once. V trimming: 9 bases; J trimming: 1 base; junction bases outside the gene matches: 7. The CDR3 is 17 amino acids. CDR1 and CDR2 (germline): SEHNR, FQNEAQ (reference sequence). The V and J genes are TRBV7-9 and TRBJ2-3, with 16 bases that match TRBD2. Sequences were derived from peripheral blood, sampled on day 0 of AZD1222 vaccination. The origin of this receptor is an adult in good health. Here the CDR3 reads CASSGLAGGFGTDTQYF. CDR3 nucleotide sequence: TGTGCCAGTTCGGGACTAGCGGGGGGGTTCGGCACAGATACGCAGTATTTT.